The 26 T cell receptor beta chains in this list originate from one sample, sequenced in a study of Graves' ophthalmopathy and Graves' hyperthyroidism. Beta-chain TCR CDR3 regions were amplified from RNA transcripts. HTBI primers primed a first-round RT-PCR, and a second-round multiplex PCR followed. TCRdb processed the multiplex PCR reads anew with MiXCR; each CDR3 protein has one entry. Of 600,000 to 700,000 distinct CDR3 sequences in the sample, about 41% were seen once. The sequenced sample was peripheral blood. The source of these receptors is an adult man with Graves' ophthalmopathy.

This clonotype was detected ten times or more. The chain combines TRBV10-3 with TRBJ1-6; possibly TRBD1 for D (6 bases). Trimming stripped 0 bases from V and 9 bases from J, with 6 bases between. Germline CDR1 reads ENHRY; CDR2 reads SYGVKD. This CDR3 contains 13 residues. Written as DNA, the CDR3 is TGTGCCATCAGTGAGTCGACAGGTTCACCCCTCCACTTT. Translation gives CAISESTGSPLHF.

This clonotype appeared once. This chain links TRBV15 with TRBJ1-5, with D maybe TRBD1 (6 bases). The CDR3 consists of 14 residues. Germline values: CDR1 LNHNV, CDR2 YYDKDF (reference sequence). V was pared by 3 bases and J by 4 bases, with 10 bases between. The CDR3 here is CATSSPDRNQPQHF. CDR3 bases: TGTGCCACCAGCAGCCCGGACAGAAATCAGCCCCAGCATTTT.

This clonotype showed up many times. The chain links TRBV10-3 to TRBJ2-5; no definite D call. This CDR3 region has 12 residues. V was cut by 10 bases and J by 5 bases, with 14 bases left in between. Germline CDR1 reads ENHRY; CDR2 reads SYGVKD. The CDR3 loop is CASKQFRETQYF. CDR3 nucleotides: TGTGCCAGCAAACAGTTCCGGGAGACCCAGTACTTC.

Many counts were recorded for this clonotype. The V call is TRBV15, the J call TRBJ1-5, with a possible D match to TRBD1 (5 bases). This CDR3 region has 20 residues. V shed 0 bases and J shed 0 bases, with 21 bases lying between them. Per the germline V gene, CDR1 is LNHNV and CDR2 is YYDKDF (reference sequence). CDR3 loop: CATSRDLFPTAKYSNQPQHF. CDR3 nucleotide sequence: TGTGCCACCAGCAGAGATCTGTTTCCGACAGCCAAATATAGCAATCAGCCCCAGCATTTT. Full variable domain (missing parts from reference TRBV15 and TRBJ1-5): DAMVIQNPRYQVTQFGKPVTLSCSQTLNHNVMYWYQQKSSQAPKLLFHYYDKDFNNEADTPDNFQSRRPNTSFCFLDIRSPGLGDTAMYLCATSRDLFPTAKYSNQPQHFGDGTRLSIL.

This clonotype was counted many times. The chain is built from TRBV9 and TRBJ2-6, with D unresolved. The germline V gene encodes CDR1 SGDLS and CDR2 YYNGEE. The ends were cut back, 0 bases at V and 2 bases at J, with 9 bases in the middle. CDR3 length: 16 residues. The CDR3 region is CASSVVPRAGANVLTF. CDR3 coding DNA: TGTGCCAGCAGCGTAGTTCCCCGGGCTGGGGCCAACGTCCTGACTTTC.

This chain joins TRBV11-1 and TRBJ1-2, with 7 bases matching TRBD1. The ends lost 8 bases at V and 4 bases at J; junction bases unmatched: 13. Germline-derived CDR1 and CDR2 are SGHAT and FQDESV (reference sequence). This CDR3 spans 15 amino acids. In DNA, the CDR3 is TGTGCCAGCTCACCGCGACAGGGTCTGGGCTATGGCTACACCTTC. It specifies CASSPRQGLGYGYTF.

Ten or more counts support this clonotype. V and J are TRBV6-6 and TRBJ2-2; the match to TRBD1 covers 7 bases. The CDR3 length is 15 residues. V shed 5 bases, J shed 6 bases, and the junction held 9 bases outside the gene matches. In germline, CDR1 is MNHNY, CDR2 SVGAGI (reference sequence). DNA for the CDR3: TGTGCCAGCAGTGGTCGACAGGGTAGGGCCGGGGAGCTGTTTTTT. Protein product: CASSGRQGRAGELFF.

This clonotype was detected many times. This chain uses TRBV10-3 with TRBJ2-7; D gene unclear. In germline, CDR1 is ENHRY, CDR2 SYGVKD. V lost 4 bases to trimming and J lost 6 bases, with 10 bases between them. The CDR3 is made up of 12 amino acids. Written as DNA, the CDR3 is TGTGCCATCAGTGTCGATTTTTTCGAGCAGTACTTC. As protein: CAISVDFFEQYF.

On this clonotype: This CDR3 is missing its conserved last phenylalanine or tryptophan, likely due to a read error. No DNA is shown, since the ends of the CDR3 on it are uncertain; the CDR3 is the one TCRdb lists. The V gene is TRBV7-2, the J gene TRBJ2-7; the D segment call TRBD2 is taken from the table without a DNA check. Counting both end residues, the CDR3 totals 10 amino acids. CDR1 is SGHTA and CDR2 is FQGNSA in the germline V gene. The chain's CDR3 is CASSLVYLAG.

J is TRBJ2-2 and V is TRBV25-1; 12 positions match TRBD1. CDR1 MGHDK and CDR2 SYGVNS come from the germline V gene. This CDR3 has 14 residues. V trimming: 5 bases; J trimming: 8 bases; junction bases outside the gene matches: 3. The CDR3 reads CASSSGQGAGELFF. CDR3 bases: TGTGCCAGCAGTTCGGGACAGGGGGCAGGGGAGCTGTTTTTT.

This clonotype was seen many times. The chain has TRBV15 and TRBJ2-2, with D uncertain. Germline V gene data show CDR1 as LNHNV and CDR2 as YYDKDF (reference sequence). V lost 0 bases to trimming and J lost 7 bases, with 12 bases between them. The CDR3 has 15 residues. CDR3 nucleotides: TGTGCCACCAGCAGAGAGCTAGGATGGCACGGGGAGCTGTTTTTT. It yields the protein CATSRELGWHGELFF.

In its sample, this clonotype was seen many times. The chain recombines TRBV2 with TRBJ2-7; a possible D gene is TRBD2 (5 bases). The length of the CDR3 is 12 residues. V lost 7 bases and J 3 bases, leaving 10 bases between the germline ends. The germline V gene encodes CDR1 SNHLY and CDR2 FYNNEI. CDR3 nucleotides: TGTGCCAGCAATCCCGGGATCTACGAGCAGTACTTC. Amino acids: CASNPGIYEQYF.

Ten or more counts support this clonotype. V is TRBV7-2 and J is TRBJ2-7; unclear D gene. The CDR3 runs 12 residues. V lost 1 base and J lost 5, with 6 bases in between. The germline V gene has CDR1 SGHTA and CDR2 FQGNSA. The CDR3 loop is CASSLVHDEQYF. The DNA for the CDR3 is TGTGCCAGCAGCTTAGTTCATGACGAGCAGTACTTC.

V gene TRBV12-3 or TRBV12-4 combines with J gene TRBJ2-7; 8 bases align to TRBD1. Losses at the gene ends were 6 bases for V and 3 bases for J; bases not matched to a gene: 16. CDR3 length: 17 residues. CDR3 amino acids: CASSVAYESGGGYEQYF. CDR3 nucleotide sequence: TGTGCCAGCAGCGTGGCCTATGAATCAGGGGGCGGCTACGAGCAGTACTTC.

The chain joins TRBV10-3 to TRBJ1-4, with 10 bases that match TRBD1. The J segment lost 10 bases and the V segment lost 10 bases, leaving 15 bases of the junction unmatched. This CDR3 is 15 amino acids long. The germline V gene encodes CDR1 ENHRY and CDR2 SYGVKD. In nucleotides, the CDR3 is TGTGCCAGCACTCCCGGTGGACAGGGGGAGAGAAAACTGTTTTTT. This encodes CASTPGGQGERKLFF.

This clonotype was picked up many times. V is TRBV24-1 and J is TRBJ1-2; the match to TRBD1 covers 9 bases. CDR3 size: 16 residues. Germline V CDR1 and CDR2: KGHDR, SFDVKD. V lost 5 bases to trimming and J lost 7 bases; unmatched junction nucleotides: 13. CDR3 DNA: TGTGCCACCAGTGCCGATTCGACAGGGGGTCGTAGTGGCTACACCTTC. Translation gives CATSADSTGGRSGYTF.

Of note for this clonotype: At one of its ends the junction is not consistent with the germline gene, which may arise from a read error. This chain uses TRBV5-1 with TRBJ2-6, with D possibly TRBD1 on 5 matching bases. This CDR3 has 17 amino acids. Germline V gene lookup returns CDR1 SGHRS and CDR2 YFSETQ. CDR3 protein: CASSLGVGSSGANVPTF. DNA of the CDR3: TGCGCCAGCAGCTTGGGAGTCGGAAGCTCTGGGGCCAACGTCCCGACTTTC.

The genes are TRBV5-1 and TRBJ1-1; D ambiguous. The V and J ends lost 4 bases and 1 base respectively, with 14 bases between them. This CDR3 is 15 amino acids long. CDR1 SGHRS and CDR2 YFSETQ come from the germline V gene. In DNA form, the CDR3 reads TGCGCCAGCAGCGTTGTCGGTGGCAAGAACACTGAAGCTTTCTTT. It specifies CASSVVGGKNTEAFF. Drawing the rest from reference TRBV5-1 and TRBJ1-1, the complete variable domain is KAGVTQTPRYLIKTRGQQVTLSCSPISGHRSVSWYQQTPGQGLQFLFEYFSETQRNKGNFPGRFSGRQFSNSRSEMNVSTLELGDSALYLCASSVVGGKNTEAFFGQGTRLTVV.

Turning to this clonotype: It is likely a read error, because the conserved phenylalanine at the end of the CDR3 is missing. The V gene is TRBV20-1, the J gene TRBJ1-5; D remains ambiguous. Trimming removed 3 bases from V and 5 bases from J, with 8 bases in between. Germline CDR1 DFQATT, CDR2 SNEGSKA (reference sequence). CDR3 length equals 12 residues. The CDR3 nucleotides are TGCAGTGCTAGTCAGGATGATCAGCCCCAGCATGGT. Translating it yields CSASQDDQPQHG.

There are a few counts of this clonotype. For the CDR3, the DNA is TGTGCCAGCAGCCAAGGACAGGGCAGGGGCTACACCTTC. It yields the protein CASSQGQGRGYTF. This rearrangement joins TRBV2 to TRBJ1-2; 8 nucleotides match TRBD1. V was clipped by 6 bases and J by 8 bases; unmatched bases: 8. The CDR3 length is 13 residues. From germline, CDR1 is SNHLY and CDR2 FYNNEI.

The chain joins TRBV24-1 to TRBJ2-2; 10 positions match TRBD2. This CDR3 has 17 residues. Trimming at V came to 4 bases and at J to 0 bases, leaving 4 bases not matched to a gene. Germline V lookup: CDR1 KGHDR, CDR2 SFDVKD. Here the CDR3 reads CATSDSGLAANTGELFF. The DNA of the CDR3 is TGTGCCACCAGTGACAGTGGACTAGCGGCGAACACCGGGGAGCTGTTTTTT.

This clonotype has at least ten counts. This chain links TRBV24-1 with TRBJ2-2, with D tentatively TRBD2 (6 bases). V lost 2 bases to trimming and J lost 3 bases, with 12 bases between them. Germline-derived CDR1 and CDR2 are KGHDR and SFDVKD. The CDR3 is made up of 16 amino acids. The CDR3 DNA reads TGTGCCACCAGTGATTCTTCAGGGACTTACACCGGGGAGCTGTTTTTT. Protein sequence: CATSDSSGTYTGELFF.

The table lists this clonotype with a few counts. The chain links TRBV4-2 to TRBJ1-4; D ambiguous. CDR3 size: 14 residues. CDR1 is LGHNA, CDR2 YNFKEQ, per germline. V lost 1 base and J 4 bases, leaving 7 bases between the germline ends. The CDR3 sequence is CASSQVGINEKLFF. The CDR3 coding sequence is TGTGCCAGCAGCCAAGTAGGAATTAATGAAAAACTGTTTTTT.

The CDR3 region is CASSESGRGQETQYF. The CDR3 DNA follows: TGTGCCAGCAGTGAATCGGGACGGGGGCAAGAGACCCAGTACTTC. The chain couples TRBV25-1 to TRBJ2-5, with D possibly matching TRBD2 (6 bases). Trimming removed 1 base from V and 2 bases from J, with 11 bases in between. Germline CDR1 reads MGHDK; CDR2 reads SYGVNS. This CDR3 has 15 residues.

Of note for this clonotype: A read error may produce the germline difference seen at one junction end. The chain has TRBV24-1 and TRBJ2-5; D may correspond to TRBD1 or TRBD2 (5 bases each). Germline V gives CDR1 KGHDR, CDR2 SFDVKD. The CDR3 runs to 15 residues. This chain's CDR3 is CATSDPGRGSGTEYF. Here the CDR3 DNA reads TGTGCCACCAGTGACCCGGGACGCGGTTCAGGGACCGAGTACTTC.

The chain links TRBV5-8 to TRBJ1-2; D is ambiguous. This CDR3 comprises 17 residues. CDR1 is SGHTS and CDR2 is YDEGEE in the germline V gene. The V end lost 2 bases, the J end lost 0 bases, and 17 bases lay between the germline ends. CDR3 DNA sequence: TGTGCCAGCAGCTTAGATGAGGCATTGGCGGCTAACTATGGCTACACCTTC. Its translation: CASSLDEALAANYGYTF.